The rows below give T cell receptor beta chains drawn from one sample of a study of T cell repertoires in cytomegalovirus infection. Each CDR3 protein is one row after TCRdb ran MiXCR on the reads. This table holds more than 150,000 distinct CDR3 sequences, approximately 19% found once. The material sequenced was PBMCs. The receptor set was obtained from a human donor in good health (CMV status not recorded). Some clones in this sample may be carry-over from other donors' samples. Each CDR3 is given with its conserved first and last residue. The D gene is left open where the match is weak. Rows may omit the clone size; those that give it use once, few, many or a size class.

D: .; J: TRBJ2-2; V: TRBV7-3; size: many; DNA: TGTGCCAGCAGCTTAAACCCCGGACAGACCACCGGGGAGCTGTTTTTT; CDR3: CASSLNPGQTTGELFF
D: .; J: TRBJ2-7; V: TRBV2; size: .; DNA: TGTGCCAGCGGGTGGGACTCCTACGAGCAGTACTTC; CDR3: CASGWDSYEQYF
D: TRBD2; J: TRBJ2-2; V: TRBV7-2; size: many; DNA: TGTGCCAGCAGCCCCCCGGGGGGACGGACCGGGGAGCTGTTTTTT; CDR3: CASSPPGGRTGELFF
D: .; J: TRBJ1-2; V: TRBV18; size: .; DNA: TGTGCCAGCTCACCATCATTGGAAGGAAATGGCTACACCTTC; CDR3: CASSPSLEGNGYTF
D: .; J: TRBJ1-1; V: TRBV11-3; size: few; DNA: TGTGCCAGCAGCCCCCGGGACCTTACTGGGGATACTTTT; CDR3: CASSPRDLTGDTF
D: .; J: TRBJ2-5; V: TRBV7-2; size: many; DNA: TGTGCCAGCAGCTTAGCTTCCGGGTTGGAGACCCAGTACTTC; CDR3: CASSLASGLETQYF
D: TRBD1; J: TRBJ1-1; V: TRBV7-3; size: few; DNA: TGTGCCAGCAGCCGGGACAGAGACACTGAAGCTTTCTTT; CDR3: CASSRDRDTEAFF
D: .; J: TRBJ1-5; V: TRBV2; size: .; DNA: TGTGCCAGCAGAATGTGGGACAATCAGCCCCAGCATTTT; CDR3: CASRMWDNQPQHF
D: .; J: TRBJ1-5; V: TRBV4-1; size: many; DNA: TGCGCCAGCAGCCAAGAAAACCAGCCCCAGCATTTT; CDR3: CASSQENQPQHF
D: TRBD1; J: TRBJ2-1; V: TRBV7-8; size: many; DNA: TGTGCCAGCAGCTTAAATTTAGGGGGCGATGAGCAGTTCTTC; CDR3: CASSLNLGGDEQFF
D: .; J: TRBJ2-7; V: TRBV7-2; size: many; DNA: .; CDR3: CASSFGPGEQYF
D: .; J: TRBJ1-1; V: TRBV5-6; size: .; DNA: TGTGCCAGCAGCCCTTGGCAGGACACTGAAGCTTTCTTT; CDR3: CASSPWQDTEAFF
D: TRBD2; J: TRBJ2-7; V: TRBV7-9; size: few; DNA: TGTGCCAGCAGCGCATCGACTAGCGGAGGGGACTACGAGCAGTACTTC; CDR3: CASSASTSGGDYEQYF
D: TRBD2; J: TRBJ2-5; V: TRBV7-8; size: many; DNA: TGTGCCAGCAGCTTAGCTAGCGGGGGAAAAGAGACCCAGTACTTC; CDR3: CASSLASGGKETQYF
D: .; J: TRBJ2-4; V: TRBV20-1; size: many; DNA: TGCAGTGCTAGAGATTCCCTAGCCAAAAACATTCAGTACTTC; CDR3: CSARDSLAKNIQYF
D: .; J: TRBJ2-7; V: TRBV6-2/TRBV6-3; size: few; DNA: TGTGCCAGCACCTCACTCGTCTACGAGCAGTACTTC; CDR3: CASTSLVYEQYF
D: TRBD2; J: TRBJ2-1; V: TRBV25-1; size: .; DNA: TGTGCCAGCAGTGAATACAGTAGCGGGACTTACAATGAGCAGTTCTTC; CDR3: CASSEYSSGTYNEQFF
D: .; J: TRBJ1-5; V: TRBV7-2; size: many; DNA: TGTGCCAGCAGCGCCGGGACAAACTTAATAGAGCCCCAGCATTTT; CDR3: CASSAGTNLIEPQHF
D: TRBD2; J: TRBJ2-7; V: TRBV7-9; size: few; DNA: TGTGCCATTGAGGGCGGGAGCTCCTACGAGCAGTACTTC; CDR3: CAIEGGSSYEQYF
D: .; J: TRBJ1-1; V: TRBV15; size: .; DNA: TGTGCCACCAGCAGAGATGGCCTTCTCGGGGGGGCGCAAACTGAAGCTTTCTTT; CDR3: CATSRDGLLGGAQTEAFF
D: .; J: TRBJ2-2; V: TRBV18; size: .; DNA: TGTGCCAGCTCACCACCGACGGACATTACCGGGGAGCTGTTTTTT; CDR3: CASSPPTDITGELFF
D: .; J: TRBJ1-2; V: TRBV29-1; size: few; DNA: TGCAGCGTTGACGTCGGTGGGTATGGCTACACCTTC; CDR3: CSVDVGGYGYTF